Listed below are T cell receptor beta chains from one sample, sequenced in a study of CD8 T cells in Susac syndrome. TCRdb itself ran the immunoSEQ multiplex PCR reads through MiXCR, one entry per CDR3 protein. The sample contains 100,000 to 150,000 distinct CDR3 sequences, roughly 96% of which appear only once. The material sequenced was CD4+ T cells from PBMCs. These TCRs come from a human donor in good health. The CDR3 runs from the conserved cysteine through the conserved F or W. The D gene is left open where the match is weak.

d_call,v_call,j_call,cdr3_nt,cdr3_aa
.,TRBV2,TRBJ2-3,TGTGCCAGCATCAGAGATAGCACAGATACGCAGTATTTT,CASIRDSTDTQYF
TRBD1,TRBV6-5,TRBJ1-2,TGTGCCAGCAGCTCGGGACAGCCTGGCCCTTATGGCTACACCTTC,CASSSGQPGPYGYTF
.,TRBV19,TRBJ1-1,TGTGCCAGTACGCAGATATTAATGAACACTGAAGCTTTCTTT,CASTQILMNTEAFF
.,TRBV12-3/TRBV12-4,TRBJ2-7,TGTGCCAGCAGTTTTATGAGTGGGGGCGAGCAGTACTTC,CASSFMSGGEQYF
.,TRBV5-1,TRBJ1-1,TGCGCCAGCAGCTGGGGGCTGGGAAGCACTGAAGCTTTCTTT,CASSWGLGSTEAFF
TRBD2,TRBV29-1,TRBJ2-4,TGCAGCGCGGGGGGGGGCCTAGCCAAAAACATTCAGTACTTC,CSAGGGLAKNIQYF
.,TRBV29-1,TRBJ2-7,TGCAGCGTTGATTCACAGGGCACCTACGAGCAGTACTTC,CSVDSQGTYEQYF
.,TRBV28,TRBJ1-2,TGTGCCAGCAGGCCCGAGGTAGGGAACGGCTACACCTTC,CASRPEVGNGYTF
.,TRBV28,TRBJ1-2,TGTGCCAGCAGTTTAGGCCCCTTAACAGGGATCTATGGCTACACCTTC,CASSLGPLTGIYGYTF
.,TRBV1,TRBJ2-2,TGCACCAGCAGCCAAGATCCTAGCACCGGGGAGCTGTTTTTT,CTSSQDPSTGELFF